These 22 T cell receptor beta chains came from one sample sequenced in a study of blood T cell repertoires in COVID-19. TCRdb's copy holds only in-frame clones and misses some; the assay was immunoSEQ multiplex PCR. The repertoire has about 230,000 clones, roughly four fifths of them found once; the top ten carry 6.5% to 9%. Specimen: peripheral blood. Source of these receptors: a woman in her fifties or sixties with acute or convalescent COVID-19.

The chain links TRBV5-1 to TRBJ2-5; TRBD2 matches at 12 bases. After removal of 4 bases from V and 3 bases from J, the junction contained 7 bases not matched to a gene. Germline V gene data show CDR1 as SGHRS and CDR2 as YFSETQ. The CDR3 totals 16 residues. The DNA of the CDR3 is TGCGCCAGCAGCGCAGGGACTAGCGGGTATAAAGAGACCCAGTACTTC. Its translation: CASSAGTSGYKETQYF.

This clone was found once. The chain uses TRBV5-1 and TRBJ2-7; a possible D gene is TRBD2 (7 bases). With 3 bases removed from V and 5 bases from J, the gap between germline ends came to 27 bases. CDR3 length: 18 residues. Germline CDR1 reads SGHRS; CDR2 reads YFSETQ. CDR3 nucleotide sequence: TGCGCCAGCAGCTCTCCCTTCGGGGGCGGGGGTCGTGGGGACGAGCAGTACTTC. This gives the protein CASSSPFGGGGRGDEQYF.

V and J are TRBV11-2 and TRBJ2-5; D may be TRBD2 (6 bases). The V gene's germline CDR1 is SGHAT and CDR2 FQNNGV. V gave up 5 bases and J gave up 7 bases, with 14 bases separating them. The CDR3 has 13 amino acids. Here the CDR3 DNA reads TGTGCCAGCAGCATGGAACCCGGGGGGACCCAGTACTTC. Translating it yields CASSMEPGGTQYF.

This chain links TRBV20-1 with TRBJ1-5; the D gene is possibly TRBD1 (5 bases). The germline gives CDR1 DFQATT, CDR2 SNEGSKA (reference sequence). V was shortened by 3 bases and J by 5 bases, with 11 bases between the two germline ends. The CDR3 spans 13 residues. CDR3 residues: CSASRQSDQPQHF. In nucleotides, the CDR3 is TGCAGTGCTAGTCGACAGTCCGATCAGCCCCAGCATTTT.

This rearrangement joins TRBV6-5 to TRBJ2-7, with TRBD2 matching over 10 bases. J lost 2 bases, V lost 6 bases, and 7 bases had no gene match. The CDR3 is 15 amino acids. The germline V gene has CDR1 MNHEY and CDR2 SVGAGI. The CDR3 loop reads CASRDSGGPAYEQYF. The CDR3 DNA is TGTGCCAGCAGGGATAGCGGGGGGCCCGCCTACGAGCAGTACTTC.

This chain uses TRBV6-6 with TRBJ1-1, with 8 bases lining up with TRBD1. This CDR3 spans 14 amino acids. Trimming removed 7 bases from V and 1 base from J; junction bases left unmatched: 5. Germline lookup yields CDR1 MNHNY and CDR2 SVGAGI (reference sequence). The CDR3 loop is CASKITGGNTEAFF. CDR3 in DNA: TGTGCCAGCAAGATTACAGGGGGGAACACTGAAGCTTTCTTT.

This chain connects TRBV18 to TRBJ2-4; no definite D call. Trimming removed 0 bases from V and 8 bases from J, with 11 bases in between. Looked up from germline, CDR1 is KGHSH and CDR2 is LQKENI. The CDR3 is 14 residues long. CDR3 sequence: CASSPPPRNDIQYF. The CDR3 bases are TGTGCCAGCTCACCACCGCCTAGGAACGACATTCAGTACTTC.

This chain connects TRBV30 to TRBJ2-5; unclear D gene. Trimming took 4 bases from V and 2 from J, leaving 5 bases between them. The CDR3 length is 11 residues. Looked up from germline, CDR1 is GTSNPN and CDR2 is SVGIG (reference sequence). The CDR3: CAWNIQETQYF. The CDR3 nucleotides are TGTGCCTGGAACATACAAGAGACCCAGTACTTC.

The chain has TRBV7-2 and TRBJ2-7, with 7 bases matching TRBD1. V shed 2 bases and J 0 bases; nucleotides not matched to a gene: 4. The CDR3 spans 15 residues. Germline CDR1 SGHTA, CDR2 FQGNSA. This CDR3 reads CASSLSQGTSYEQYF. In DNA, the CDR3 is TGTGCCAGCAGCTTATCACAGGGGACCTCCTACGAGCAGTACTTC.

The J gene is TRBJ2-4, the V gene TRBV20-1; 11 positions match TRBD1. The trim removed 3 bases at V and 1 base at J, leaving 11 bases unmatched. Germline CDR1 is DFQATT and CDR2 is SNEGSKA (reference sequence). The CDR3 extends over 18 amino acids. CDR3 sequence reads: CSASSTGTGGLAKNIQYF. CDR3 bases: TGCAGTGCTAGTAGTACCGGGACAGGGGGTCTGGCCAAAAACATTCAGTACTTC.

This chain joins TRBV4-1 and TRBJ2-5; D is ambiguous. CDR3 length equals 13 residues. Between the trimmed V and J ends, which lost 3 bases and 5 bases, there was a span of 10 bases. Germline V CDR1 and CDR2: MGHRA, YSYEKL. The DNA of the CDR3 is TGCGCCAGCAGCCAGTTACGTCGGGAGACCCAGTACTTC. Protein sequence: CASSQLRRETQYF.

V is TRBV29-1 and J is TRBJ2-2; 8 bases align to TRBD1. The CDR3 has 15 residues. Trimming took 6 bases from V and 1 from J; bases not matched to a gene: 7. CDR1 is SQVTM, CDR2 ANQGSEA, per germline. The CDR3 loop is CSVNQGAVNTGELFF. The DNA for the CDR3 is TGCAGCGTAAACCAGGGGGCAGTGAACACCGGGGAGCTGTTTTTT.

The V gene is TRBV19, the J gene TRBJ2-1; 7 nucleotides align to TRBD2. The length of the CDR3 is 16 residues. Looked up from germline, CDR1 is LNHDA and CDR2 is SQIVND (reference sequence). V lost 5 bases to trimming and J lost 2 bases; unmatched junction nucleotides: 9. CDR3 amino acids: CASSRAGTNPYNEQFF. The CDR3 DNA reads TGTGCCAGTAGTCGTGCCGGGACTAACCCCTACAATGAGCAGTTCTTC.

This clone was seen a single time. The CDR3, as DNA: TGTGCCAGCAGCTTAAGGGGTCAGGGCAGCTATGGCTACACCTTC. Its protein product is CASSLRGQGSYGYTF. The chain joins TRBV7-2 to TRBJ1-2, with D maybe TRBD1 (5 bases). The CDR3 contains 15 residues. Per the germline V gene, CDR1 is SGHTA and CDR2 is FQGNSA. Trimming took 2 bases from V and 4 from J, leaving 14 bases between them.

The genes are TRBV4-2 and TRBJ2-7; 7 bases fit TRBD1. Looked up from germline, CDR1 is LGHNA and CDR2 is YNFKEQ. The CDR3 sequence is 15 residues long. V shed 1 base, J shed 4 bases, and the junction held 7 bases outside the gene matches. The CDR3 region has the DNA TGTGCCAGCAGCCAAGGGCAGGGGGTCTTTTACGAGCAGTACTTC. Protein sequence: CASSQGQGVFYEQYF.

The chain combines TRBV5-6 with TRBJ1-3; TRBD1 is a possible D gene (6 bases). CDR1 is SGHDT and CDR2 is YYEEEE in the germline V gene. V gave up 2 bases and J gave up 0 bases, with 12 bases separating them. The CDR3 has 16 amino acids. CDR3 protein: CASSFAGTISGNTIYF. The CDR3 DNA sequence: TGTGCCAGCAGCTTTGCCGGGACAATCTCTGGAAACACCATATATTTT.

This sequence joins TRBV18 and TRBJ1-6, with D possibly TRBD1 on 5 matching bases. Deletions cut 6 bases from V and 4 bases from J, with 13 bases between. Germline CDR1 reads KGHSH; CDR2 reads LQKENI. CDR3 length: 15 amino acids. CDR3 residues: CASSSAGGYNSPLHF. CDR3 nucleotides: TGTGCCAGCTCCTCAGCCGGGGGGTATAATTCACCCCTCCACTTT.

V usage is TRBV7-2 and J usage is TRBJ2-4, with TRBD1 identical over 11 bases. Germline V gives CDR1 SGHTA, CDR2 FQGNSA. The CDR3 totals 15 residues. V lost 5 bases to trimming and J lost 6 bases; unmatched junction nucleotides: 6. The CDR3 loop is CASSPTGQGGNIQYF. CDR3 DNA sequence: TGTGCCAGCAGCCCCACGGGACAGGGGGGAAACATTCAGTACTTC.

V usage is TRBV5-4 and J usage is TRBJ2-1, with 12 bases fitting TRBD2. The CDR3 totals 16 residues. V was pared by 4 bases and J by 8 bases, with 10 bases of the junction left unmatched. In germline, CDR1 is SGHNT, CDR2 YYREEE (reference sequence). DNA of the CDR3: TGTGCCAGCAGCGATCCGACTAGCGGGGGCTCTGATGAGCAGTTCTTC. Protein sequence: CASSDPTSGGSDEQFF.

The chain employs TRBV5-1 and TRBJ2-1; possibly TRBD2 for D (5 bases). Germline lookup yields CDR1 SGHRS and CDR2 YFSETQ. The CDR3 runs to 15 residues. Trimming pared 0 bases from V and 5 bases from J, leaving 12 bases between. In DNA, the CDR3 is TGCGCCAGCAGCTTGGCCTCCGGGATCAACAATGAGCAGTTCTTC. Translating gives CASSLASGINNEQFF.

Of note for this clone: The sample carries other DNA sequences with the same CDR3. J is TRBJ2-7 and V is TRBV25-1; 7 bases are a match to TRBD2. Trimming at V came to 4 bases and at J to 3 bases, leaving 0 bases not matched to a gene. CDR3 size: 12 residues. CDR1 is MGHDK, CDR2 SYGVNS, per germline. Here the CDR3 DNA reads TGTGCCAGCAGTGGGGGGGGCTACGAGCAGTACTTC. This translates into CASSGGGYEQYF.

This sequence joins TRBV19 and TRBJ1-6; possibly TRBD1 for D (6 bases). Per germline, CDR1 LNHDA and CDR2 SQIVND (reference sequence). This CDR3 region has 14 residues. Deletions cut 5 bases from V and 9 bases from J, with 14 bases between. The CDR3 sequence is CASSPHRDVSPLHF. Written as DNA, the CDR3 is TGTGCCAGTAGTCCCCACAGGGACGTTTCACCCCTCCACTTT.